The present T cell receptor (beta chain) was sequenced within a study of T-cell memory formation after mild COVID-19. Points from the study as a whole: Shrinking CD4+ clones resided mostly in CM and EM, and CD8+ ones in EMRA. Researchers found some responding clones in pre-infection memory, a sign that cross-reactive memory joined.

Germline CDR1 reads LNHDA; CDR2 reads SQIVND (reference sequence). The CDR3 is 16 residues long. With V trimmed by 5 bases and J by 5 bases, 8 bases remained unmatched. TCRdb independently ran MiXCR on the 5' RACE reads; one entry per CDR3 protein. The sample contains some 130,000 distinct CDR3 sequences, approximately 6.3% of which appear only once. This clonotype was counted many times. Its target is unknown. The TCR was taken from an adult woman who had mild COVID-19 (a few samples of this study predate the infection). Cell type and time point are not known. V gene TRBV19 combines with J gene TRBJ2-6; TRBD1 matches 8 bases. Material: PBMCs or a T cell subset sorted from them (not recorded which). CDR3 in amino acids: CASSDRGPLWANVLTF. The CDR3, as DNA: TGTGCCAGTAGTGACAGGGGACCCCTCTGGGCCAACGTCCTGACTTTC.